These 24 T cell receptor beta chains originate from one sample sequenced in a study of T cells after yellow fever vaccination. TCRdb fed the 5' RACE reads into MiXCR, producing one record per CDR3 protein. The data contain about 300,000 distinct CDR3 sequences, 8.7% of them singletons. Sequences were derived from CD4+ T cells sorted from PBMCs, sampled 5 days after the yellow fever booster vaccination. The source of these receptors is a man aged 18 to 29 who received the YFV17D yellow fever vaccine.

The CDR3 loop is CASSLWRSSYNEQFF. The CDR3 coding sequence is TGTGCCAGCAGCTTGTGGCGGAGCTCCTACAATGAGCAGTTCTTC. The chain recombines TRBV5-6 with TRBJ2-1, with D uncertain. V shed 1 base and J shed 0 bases, with 8 bases lying between them. Germline values: CDR1 SGHDT, CDR2 YYEEEE. The length of the CDR3 is 15 residues.

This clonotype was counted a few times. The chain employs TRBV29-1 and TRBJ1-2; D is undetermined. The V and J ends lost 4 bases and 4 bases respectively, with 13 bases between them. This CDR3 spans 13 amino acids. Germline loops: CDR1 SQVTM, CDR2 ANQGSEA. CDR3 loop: CSVGAQHGYGYTF. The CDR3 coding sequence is TGCAGCGTTGGGGCTCAACACGGCTATGGCTACACCTTC.

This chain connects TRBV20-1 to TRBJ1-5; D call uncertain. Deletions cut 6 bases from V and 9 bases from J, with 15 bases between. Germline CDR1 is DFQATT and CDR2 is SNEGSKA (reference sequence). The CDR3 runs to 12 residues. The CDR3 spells CSASGGGGPQHF. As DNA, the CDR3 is TGCAGTGCCAGCGGAGGTGGAGGGCCCCAGCATTTT.

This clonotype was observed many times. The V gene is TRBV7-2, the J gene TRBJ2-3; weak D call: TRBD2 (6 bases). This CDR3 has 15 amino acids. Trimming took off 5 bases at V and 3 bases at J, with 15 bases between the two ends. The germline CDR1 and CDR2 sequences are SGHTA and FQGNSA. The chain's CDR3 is CASSQTRGATDTQYF. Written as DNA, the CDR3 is TGTGCCAGCAGCCAGACTAGAGGGGCGACAGATACGCAGTATTTT.

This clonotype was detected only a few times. DNA of the CDR3: TGTGCCAGTAGTAGGCGGGACGGAGCCTACGAGCAGTACTTC. Its protein product is CASSRRDGAYEQYF. The chain uses TRBV19 and TRBJ2-7; D is perhaps TRBD2 (6 bases). The CDR3 loop spans 14 amino acids. Germline loops: CDR1 LNHDA, CDR2 SQIVND (reference sequence). V was cut by 4 bases and J by 2 bases, with 12 bases left in between.

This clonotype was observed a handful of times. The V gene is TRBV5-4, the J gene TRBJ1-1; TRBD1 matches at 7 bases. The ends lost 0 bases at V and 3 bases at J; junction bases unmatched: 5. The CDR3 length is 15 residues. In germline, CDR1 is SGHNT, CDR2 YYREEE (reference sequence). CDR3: CASSLDPGGDTEAFF. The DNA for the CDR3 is TGTGCCAGCAGCTTGGACCCAGGGGGTGACACTGAAGCTTTCTTT. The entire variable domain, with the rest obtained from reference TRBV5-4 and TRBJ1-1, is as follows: ETGVTQSPTHLIKTRGQQVTLRCSSQSGHNTVSWYQQALGQGPQFIFQYYREEENGRGNFPPRFSGLQFPNYSSELNVNALELDDSALYLCASSLDPGGDTEAFFGQGTRLTVV.

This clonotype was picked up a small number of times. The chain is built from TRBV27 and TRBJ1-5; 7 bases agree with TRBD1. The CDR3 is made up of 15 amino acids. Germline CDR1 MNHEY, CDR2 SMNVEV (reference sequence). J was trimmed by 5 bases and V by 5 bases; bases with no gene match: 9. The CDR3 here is CASSSGQELHQPQHF. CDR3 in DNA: TGTGCCAGCAGTAGTGGACAGGAGCTGCATCAGCCCCAGCATTTT.

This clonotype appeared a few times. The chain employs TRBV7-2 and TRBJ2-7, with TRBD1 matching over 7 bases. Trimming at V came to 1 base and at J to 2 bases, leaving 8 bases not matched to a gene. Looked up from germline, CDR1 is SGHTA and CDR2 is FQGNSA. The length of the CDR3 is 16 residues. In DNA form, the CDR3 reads TGTGCCAGCAGCTTAGGAGGGGGCGCCGCCACCTACGAGCAGTACTTC. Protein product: CASSLGGGAATYEQYF.

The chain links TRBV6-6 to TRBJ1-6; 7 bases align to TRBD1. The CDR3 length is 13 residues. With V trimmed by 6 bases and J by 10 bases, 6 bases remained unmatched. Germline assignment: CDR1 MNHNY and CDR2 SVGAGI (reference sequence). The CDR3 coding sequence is TGTGCCAGCAGCCCGACAGGGATATCACCCCTCCACTTT. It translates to CASSPTGISPLHF.

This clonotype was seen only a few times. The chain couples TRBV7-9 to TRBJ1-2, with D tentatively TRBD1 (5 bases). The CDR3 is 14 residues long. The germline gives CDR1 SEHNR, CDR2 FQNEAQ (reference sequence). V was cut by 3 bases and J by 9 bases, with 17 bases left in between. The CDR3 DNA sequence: TGTGCCAGCAGCTTCGGAGGTCAGGGTATTAGCTACACCTTC. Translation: CASSFGGQGISYTF.

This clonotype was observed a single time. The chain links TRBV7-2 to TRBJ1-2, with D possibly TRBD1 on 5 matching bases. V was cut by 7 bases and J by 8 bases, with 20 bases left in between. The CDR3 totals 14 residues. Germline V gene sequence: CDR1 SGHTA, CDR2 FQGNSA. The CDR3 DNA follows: TGTGCCAGCAACATCATCCCGGGGCTCGCAGGCTACACCTTC. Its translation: CASNIIPGLAGYTF.

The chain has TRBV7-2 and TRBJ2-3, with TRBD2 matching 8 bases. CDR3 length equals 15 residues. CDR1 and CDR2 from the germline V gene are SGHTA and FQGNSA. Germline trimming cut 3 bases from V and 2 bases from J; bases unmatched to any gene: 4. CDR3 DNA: TGTGCCAGCAGCTTTATAGCGGGGAACACAGATACGCAGTATTTT. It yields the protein CASSFIAGNTDTQYF.

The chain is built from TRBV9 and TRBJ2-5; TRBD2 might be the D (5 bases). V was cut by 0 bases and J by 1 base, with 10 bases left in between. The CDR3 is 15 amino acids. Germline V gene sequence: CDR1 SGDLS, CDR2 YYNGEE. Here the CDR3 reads CASSVDPLAQETQYF. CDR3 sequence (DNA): TGTGCCAGCAGCGTAGATCCCCTAGCCCAAGAGACCCAGTACTTC.

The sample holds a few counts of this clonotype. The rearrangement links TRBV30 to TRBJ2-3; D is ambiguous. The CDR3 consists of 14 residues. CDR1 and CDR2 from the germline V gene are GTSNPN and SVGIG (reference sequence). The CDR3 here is CASMGGTGPDTQYF. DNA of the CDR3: TGTGCTTCAATGGGCGGCACGGGCCCAGATACGCAGTATTTT.

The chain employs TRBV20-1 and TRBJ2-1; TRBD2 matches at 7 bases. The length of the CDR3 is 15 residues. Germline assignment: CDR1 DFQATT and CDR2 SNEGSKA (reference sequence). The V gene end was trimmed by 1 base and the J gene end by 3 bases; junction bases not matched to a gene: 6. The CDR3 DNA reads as TGCAGTGCTAGAGTCCCAGCGGGGTTCTACAATGAGCAGTTCTTC. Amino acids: CSARVPAGFYNEQFF.

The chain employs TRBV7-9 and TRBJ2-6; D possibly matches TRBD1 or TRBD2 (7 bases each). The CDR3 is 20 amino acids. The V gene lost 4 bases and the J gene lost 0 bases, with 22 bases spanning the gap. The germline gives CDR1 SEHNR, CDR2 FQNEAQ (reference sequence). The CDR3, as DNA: TGTGCCAGCAGCTCGAGAGGGGCAGGGGGGGAGAGCTCTGGGGCCAACGTCCTGACTTTC. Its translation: CASSSRGAGGESSGANVLTF.

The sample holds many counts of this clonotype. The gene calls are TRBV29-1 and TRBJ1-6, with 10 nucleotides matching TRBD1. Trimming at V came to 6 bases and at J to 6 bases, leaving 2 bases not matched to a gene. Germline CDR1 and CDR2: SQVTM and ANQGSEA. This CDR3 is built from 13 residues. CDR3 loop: CSVRDRGNSPLHF. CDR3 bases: TGCAGCGTCCGGGACAGGGGTAATTCACCCCTCCACTTT.

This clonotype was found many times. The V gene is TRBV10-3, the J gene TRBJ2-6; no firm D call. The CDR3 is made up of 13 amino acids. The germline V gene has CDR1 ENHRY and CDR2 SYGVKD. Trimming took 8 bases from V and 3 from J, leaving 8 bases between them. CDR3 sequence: CAIEQVGANVLTF. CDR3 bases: TGTGCCATCGAGCAGGTTGGGGCCAACGTCCTGACTTTC.

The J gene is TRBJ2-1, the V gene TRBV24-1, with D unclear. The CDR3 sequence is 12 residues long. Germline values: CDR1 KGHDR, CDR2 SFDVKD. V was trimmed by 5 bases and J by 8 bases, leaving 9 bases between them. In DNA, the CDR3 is TGTGCCACCAGTGGGGTTGTGCATGAGCAGTTCTTC. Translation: CATSGVVHEQFF.

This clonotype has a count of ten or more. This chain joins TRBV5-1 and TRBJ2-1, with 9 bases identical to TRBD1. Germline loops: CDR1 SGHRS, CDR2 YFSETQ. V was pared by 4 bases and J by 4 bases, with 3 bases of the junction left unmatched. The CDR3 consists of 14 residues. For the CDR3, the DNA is TGCGCCAGCAGCGTGACAGGGGGTTACAATGAGCAGTTCTTC. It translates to CASSVTGGYNEQFF.

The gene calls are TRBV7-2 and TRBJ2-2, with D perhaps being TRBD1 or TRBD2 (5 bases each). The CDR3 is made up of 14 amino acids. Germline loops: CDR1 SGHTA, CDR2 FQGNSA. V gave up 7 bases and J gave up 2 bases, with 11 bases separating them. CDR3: CASTGRRNTGELFF. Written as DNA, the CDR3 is TGTGCCAGCACGGGACGGAGAAACACCGGGGAGCTGTTTTTT.

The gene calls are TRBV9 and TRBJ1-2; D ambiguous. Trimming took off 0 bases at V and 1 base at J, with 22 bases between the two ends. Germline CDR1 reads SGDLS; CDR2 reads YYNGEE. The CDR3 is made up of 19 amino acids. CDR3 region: CASSVGPTALLLDNYGYTF. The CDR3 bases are TGTGCCAGCAGCGTAGGTCCAACAGCTTTACTACTTGATAACTATGGCTACACCTTC.

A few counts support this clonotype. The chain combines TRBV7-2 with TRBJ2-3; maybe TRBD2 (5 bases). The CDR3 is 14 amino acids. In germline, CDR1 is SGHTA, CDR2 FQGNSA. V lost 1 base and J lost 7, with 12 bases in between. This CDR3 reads CASSLGPLVNTQYF. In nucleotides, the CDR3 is TGTGCCAGCAGCTTAGGGCCACTAGTAAATACGCAGTATTTT.

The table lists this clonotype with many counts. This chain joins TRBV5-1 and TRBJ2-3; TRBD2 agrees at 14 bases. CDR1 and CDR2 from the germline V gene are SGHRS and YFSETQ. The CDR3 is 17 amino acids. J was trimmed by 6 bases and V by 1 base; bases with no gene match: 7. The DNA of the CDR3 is TGCGCCAGCAGCTTGATCGGGACTAGCGGGGGCGGTGATACGCAGTATTTT. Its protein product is CASSLIGTSGGGDTQYF. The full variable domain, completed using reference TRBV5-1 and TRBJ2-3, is KAGVTQTPRYLIKTRGQQVTLSCSPISGHRSVSWYQQTPGQGLQFLFEYFSETQRNKGNFPGRFSGRQFSNSRSEMNVSTLELGDSALYLCASSLIGTSGGGDTQYFGPGTRLTVL.